This entry features one T cell receptor beta chain sequence. From germline, CDR1 is SGHVS and CDR2 FNYEAQ. Trimming removed 1 base at V and 2 bases at J, with 11 bases between. The CDR3 contains 15 residues. These data come from a study of blood T cell repertoires in COVID-19. Study-wide background: The study drew acute and convalescent COVID-19 samples from the United States, Italy and Spain. T cells, B-cell-depleted T cells, or PBMCs provided the cDNA or gDNA that served as material.

Study processing details: Counts of nucleated cells, estimated from reference gene primer amplification, were obtained. Sequencing was performed with immunoSEQ multiplex PCR; in TCRdb, only in-frame clones are kept and a portion is missing. V, J and clone size were drawn from that table, and D and trimming were deduced from the DNA. The sample carries approximately 100,000 clones, about 90% recorded once. Input material: peripheral blood. The chain links TRBV7-6 to TRBJ1-1; D call uncertain. This TCR derives from a man between 50 and 59 years old with acute or convalescent COVID-19. CDR3 region: CASSLGTHTNTEAFF. In DNA form, the CDR3 reads TGTGCCAGCAGCTTAGGTACACACACAAACACTGAAGCTTTCTTT.